This T cell receptor beta chain was observed in a study of shared clonotypes between healthy human individuals (dated by TCRdb to the early 2020s). Regarding the complete study: A few men and a couple of women, aged 18 to 49 years, made up the cohort. To estimate repertoire size and how much clonotype sharing occurs between individuals, the study deeply sequenced the blood TCR repertoires of about five healthy adults. Between about 0.9 and 8.9 billion PBMCs per donor were obtained by leukapheresis. Different laboratories and diverse techniques were used to prepare libraries and sequence TCR repertoires, to increase sequencing depth and limit assay-specific biases. Results the study describes overall, beyond this receptor: Sampling was limited to blood, and TCR repertoires in tissue likely differ from TCR repertoires in blood. The genetic and exposure-history diversity represented was limited by the small number of donors. Pairwise subsampling indicated that sequencing depth was expected to affect the degree of clonotype sharing among donors.

Based on the germline V gene, the CDR1 and CDR2 sequences are SGHRS and YFSETQ. Spanning cysteine to phenylalanine, the CDR3 consists of 15 amino acids. Just CDR3 DNA is preserved here, 45 bases in frame from base 1. Cut back by 4 bases and 2 bases, the V and J ends lie 16 bases apart. Healthy HIV-negative adults with no recently reported acute infections or vaccinations were included as donors. Only Caucasian adults living in Nashville, Tennessee, USA were represented among the donors. For unsorted samples, 85 million to 100 million PBMCs were counted, and genomic DNA was extracted using the QIAamp DNA Blood Mini kit. After blood collection by leukapheresis, PBMCs were isolated using Ficoll-Histopaque density gradient centrifugation and then cryopreserved in the vapor phase of liquid nitrogen. Comment on this clone: It lacks a known antigen. No base-level quality is on record; no much larger clone is a single base apart.

Using the deep immunoSEQ assay, multiplex PCR amplified TCR CDR3 regions from genomic DNA. For each cell subset, the extracted genomic DNA was distributed evenly across all wells of several immunoSEQ 96-well plates, and each plate served as one replicate. Each replicate PCR for unsorted PBMC received about 300 ng genomic DNA, equal to 25,000 to 35,000 T cell genomes. Ten immunoSEQ deep assay plates were used to sequence unsorted PBMC genomic DNA. Purified libraries were quantified with a Qubit 3.0 fluorometer, sized on a Bioanalyzer 2100, and re-quantified with the KAPA Library Quantification kit. A separate single-read 150-cycle Illumina NextSeq 550 flow cell was used to sequence each immunoSEQ 96-well plate. The paper's data handling went like this. Because only junctional sequences without quality scores were contained in the immunoSEQ output, filtering matching that applied to full-length reads could not be performed. Sequences were annotated with PyIR, a Python wrapper for IgBLAST v1.9, using IMGT germline references to assign V/J genes and CDR3. Reads were removed for weak V/J assignments (E-value above 1e-6), missing CDR3, stop codons, out-of-frame junctions, or ambiguous translated residues. V3J clonotypes were defined as sequences sharing the same inferred V gene, J gene, and CDR3 amino acid sequence. To compute the percentage overlap between repertoires, the number of shared unique clonotypes was divided by the size of the smaller repertoire. Three approaches were used to assess repertoire richness: RTK rarefaction, the Chao1 estimator, and Recon v2.1 estimates of unobserved clonotypes. TCRdb stores this immuneACCESS table with in-frame sequences only. Part of the clones is absent; in the studies checked, under half of the shortfall reflects unresolved V genes, and no reason is known for the rest. The DNA gave D and trimming, while V, J and clone size come from that table. This sample has around 480,000 clones in its table, and over 75% of those were observed once. Under 15% of the sample is in the top ten clones.

In this chain, TRBV5-1 is recombined with TRBJ2-7, with the D call tentatively TRBD1 or TRBD2, each fitting 6 bases. The source is a middle-aged woman in good health. Some clones in this sample may be carry-over from other donors' samples. The specimen sequenced was PBMCs. The DNA reads as follows: TGCGCCAGCAGCCCCGGAGGGGGGAACACCTACGAGCAGTACTTC. It is translated as CASSPGGGNTYEQYF.